The 20 T cell receptor beta chains below were found in one sample sequenced in a study of glioma-infiltrating T cells. Amplification of TCR alpha and beta CDR3 regions from RNA used iRepertoire nested multiplex PCR. TCRdb re-called the multiplex PCR reads through MiXCR, storing one row per CDR3 protein. The sample comprises about 180,000 distinct CDR3 sequences, about 47% of which are singletons, and around 5.3% rests with the top ten. Sequenced: glioma tissue, nonneoplastic brain tissue, or PBMCs (not recorded which). The source is a human donor with low-grade glioma or glioblastoma, undergoing nonglioma brain surgery, or in good health (not recorded which).

In the case of this clonotype: This may be a read error, as it is one base from a much larger clone. Without the conserved terminal phenylalanine or tryptophan, this CDR3 likely stems from a read error. The V gene is TRBV19, the J gene TRBJ1-2; D unclear. From germline, CDR1 is LNHDA and CDR2 SQIVND (reference sequence). Trimming removed 3 bases at V and 8 bases at J, with 7 bases between. The CDR3 has 11 amino acids. Written as DNA, the CDR3 is TGTGCCAGTAGTATTCGAGGAGGCTACACCTAC. Translation: CASSIRGGYTY.

This clonotype turned up a few times. The gene calls are TRBV2 and TRBJ1-2; no clear D. The germline V gene has CDR1 SNHLY and CDR2 FYNNEI. This CDR3 region has 13 residues. Trimming removed 3 bases from V and 3 bases from J, with 8 bases in between. For the CDR3, the DNA is TGTGCCAGCAGTGATGAAGCATACTATGGCTACACCTTC. Its protein product is CASSDEAYYGYTF. Full variable domain (remainder filled in from reference TRBV2 and TRBJ1-2): EPEVTQTPSHQVTQMGQEVILRCVPISNHLYFYWYRQILGQKVEFLVSFYNNEISEKSEIFDDQFSVERPDGSNFTLKIRSTKLEDSAMYFCASSDEAYYGYTFGSGTRLTVV.

As regards this clonotype: Just one base apart from a much larger clone, this may be a read error. The chain couples TRBV27 to TRBJ1-3, with D tentatively TRBD1 (6 bases). This CDR3 region has 16 residues. Germline CDR1 and CDR2: MNHEY and SMNVEV (reference sequence). Written as DNA, the CDR3 is TGTGCCAGCAGTTTGGGGGGCGAGGGTACTGGAAACAACATATATTTT. Translating it yields CASSLGGEGTGNNIYF.

A word on this clonotype: One end of the junction does not line up with germline, which may come from a read error. The J gene is TRBJ2-7, the V gene TRBV5-1; 12 positions match TRBD1. Germline V gene data show CDR1 as SGHRS and CDR2 as YFSETQ. CDR3 length: 15 residues. This CDR3 reads CASSKGQGADYEKYF. The CDR3 nucleotides are TGCGCCAGCAGCAAGGGACAGGGGGCTGACTACGAGAAGTACTTC. Using reference TRBV5-1 and TRBJ2-7 for the parts outside the CDR3, the full variable domain is KAGVTQTPRYLIKTRGQQVTLSCSPISGHRSVSWYQQTPGQGLQFLFEYFSETQRNKGNFPGRFSGRQFSNSRSEMNVSTLELGDSALYLCASSKGQGADYEKYFGPGTRLTVT.

Comment on this clonotype: Sequence at one end of the junction differs from germline and may be a read error. The rearrangement links TRBV27 to TRBJ2-1; D gene unclear. CDR1 and CDR2 from the germline V gene are MNHEY and SMNVEV (reference sequence). This CDR3 contains 11 residues. CDR3 nucleotide sequence: TGTGCCAGCAGGCCTAGAATAAGGCAGCTCTTC. Amino acid sequence: CASRPRIRQLF.

With respect to this clonotype: This may come from a read error, since a much larger clone is one base off. V and J are TRBV25-1 and TRBJ2-7; 9 positions match TRBD1. Germline V gene lookup returns CDR1 MGHDK and CDR2 SYGVNS. The CDR3 contains 13 residues. V trimming: 8 bases; J trimming: 3 bases; junction bases outside the gene matches: 5. CDR3 sequence reads: CASRRDRDYEQYF. In nucleotides, the CDR3 is TGTGCCAGCCGCCGGGACAGGGACTACGAGCAGTACTTC.

Many counts were recorded for this clonotype. The rearrangement joins TRBV18 to TRBJ2-1; D might be TRBD2 (6 bases). Germline V gene sequence: CDR1 KGHSH, CDR2 LQKENI. Trimming took 5 bases from V and 9 from J, leaving 11 bases between them. The CDR3 runs to 12 residues. CDR3 sequence (DNA): TGTGCCAGCTCATCTAGCGAGGGTGAGCAGTTCTTC. It yields the protein CASSSSEGEQFF.

The chain combines TRBV29-1 with TRBJ2-7; D unresolved. CDR3 length: 11 residues. Trimming removed 4 bases from V and 4 bases from J, with 8 bases in between. Germline V CDR1 and CDR2: SQVTM, ANQGSEA. The CDR3 loop reads CSVGVEYEQYF. CDR3 in DNA: TGCAGCGTTGGTGTGGAGTACGAGCAGTACTTC.

Concerning this clonotype: This may come from a read error, since a much larger clone is one base off. This chain uses TRBV28 with TRBJ2-7; D uncertain. This CDR3 comprises 15 residues. Germline-derived CDR1 and CDR2 are MDHEN and SYDVKM. The CDR3 spells CASSLYEQSSYKQYF. CDR3 nucleotides: TGTGCCAGCAGTTTATATGAACAGTCCAGCTACAAGCAGTACTTC.

The chain links TRBV5-1 to TRBJ2-1, with D maybe TRBD2 (6 bases). Trimming took off 3 bases at V and 7 bases at J, with 11 bases between the two ends. The V gene's germline CDR1 is SGHRS and CDR2 YFSETQ. The CDR3 is 13 residues long. The CDR3: CASSSLSGNEQFF. DNA for the CDR3: TGCGCCAGCAGCTCCCTTAGCGGAAATGAGCAGTTCTTC.

The V and J genes are TRBV9 and TRBJ2-7; D remains ambiguous. V lost 1 base and J 2 bases, leaving 10 bases between the germline ends. Germline-derived CDR1 and CDR2 are SGDLS and YYNGEE. The length of the CDR3 is 14 residues. The CDR3 DNA sequence: TGTGCCAGCAGCGTACGGTACGAAACCTACGAGCAGTACTTC. Its protein is CASSVRYETYEQYF.

This clonotype was recorded many times. V is TRBV20-1 and J is TRBJ2-5, with TRBD2 identical over 7 bases. The trim removed 0 bases at V and 4 bases at J, leaving 8 bases unmatched. CDR3 length: 15 residues. Germline assignment: CDR1 DFQATT and CDR2 SNEGSKA (reference sequence). As DNA, the CDR3 is TGCAGTGCTAGAGATATGGGCGGGAGTGGAGAGACCCAGTACTTC. Translating gives CSARDMGGSGETQYF.

Remarks on this clonotype: A much larger clone differs from this one at a single base, so this may be a read error. This chain joins TRBV7-2 and TRBJ2-5; no reliable D call. CDR3 length: 15 residues. CDR1 is SGHTA, CDR2 FQGNSA, per germline. Here the CDR3 reads CACSFGPVGQETQYF. The DNA of the CDR3 is TGTGCCTGCAGCTTCGGGCCCGTGGGTCAAGAGACCCAGTACTTC. The whole variable domain, filled in from reference TRBV7-2 and TRBJ2-5, reads GAGVSQSPSNKVTEKGKDVELRCDPISGHTALYWYRQSLGQGLEFLIYFQGNSAPDKSGLPSDRFSAERTGGSVSTLTIQRTQQEDSAVYLCACSFGPVGQETQYFGPGTRLLVL.

This clonotype was observed at least ten times. This chain connects TRBV29-1 to TRBJ2-7; D remains ambiguous. Trimming took off 4 bases at V and 4 bases at J, with 8 bases between the two ends. The V gene's germline CDR1 is SQVTM and CDR2 ANQGSEA. The CDR3 sequence is 11 residues long. This CDR3 is CSVAVLYEQYF. The CDR3 DNA reads TGCAGCGTTGCGGTGCTTTACGAGCAGTACTTC.

The V and J genes are TRBV2 and TRBJ2-1; possibly TRBD1 for D (5 bases). Trimming shortened V by 7 bases and J by 0 bases, and 16 bases separated the two germline ends. The CDR3 extends over 16 amino acids. Looked up from germline, CDR1 is SNHLY and CDR2 is FYNNEI. CDR3 in amino acids: CASIRNGASSYNEQFF. CDR3 coding DNA: TGTGCCAGCATTCGAAATGGGGCGAGCTCCTACAATGAGCAGTTCTTC.

The sample holds many counts of this clonotype. The chain recombines TRBV20-1 with TRBJ2-1; tentative D call: TRBD2 (6 bases). Trimming took 7 bases from V and 7 from J, leaving 20 bases between them. This CDR3 has 14 residues. From germline, CDR1 is DFQATT and CDR2 SNEGSKA (reference sequence). The CDR3 is CSVPASGWRNEQFF. CDR3 bases: TGCAGTGTTCCCGCCAGCGGGTGGCGAAATGAGCAGTTCTTC.

This chain joins TRBV30 and TRBJ2-7, with D tentatively TRBD2 (5 bases). The tail of the sequence fits TRBJ2-1 better, so the J call may be wrong. This CDR3 has 14 residues. Germline loops: CDR1 GTSNPN, CDR2 SVGIG (reference sequence). For the CDR3, the DNA is TGTGCCTGGAGGAAAGGGAGCTCCTACAATGAGCAGTTCTTC. It codes for CAWRKGSSYNEQFF.

Concerning this clonotype itself: The junction and the germline gene differ at one end; a read error may be behind it. V is TRBV20-1 and J is TRBJ1-1; no clear D gene. Germline assignment: CDR1 DFQATT and CDR2 SNEGSKA (reference sequence). CDR3 size: 13 residues. CDR3 in DNA: TGCAGTTCTAGATATGAAGGTAACACTGAAGCTTTCTTT. Amino acids: CSSRYEGNTEAFF.

Remarks on this clonotype: This could be a read error, since a much larger clone is one nucleotide away. V gene TRBV7-8 combines with J gene TRBJ1-1; D perhaps matches TRBD1 (5 bases). In germline, CDR1 is SGHVS, CDR2 FQNEAQ. There are 18 residues in the CDR3. The V end was cut by 7 bases, the J end by 0 bases, with 24 bases between. The CDR3 region is CASKGPDRSRGMNTEAFF. CDR3 DNA sequence: TGTGCCAGCAAAGGTCCGGACCGTTCACGGGGCATGAACACTGAAGCTTTCTTT.

V gene TRBV19 combines with J gene TRBJ1-5; no definite D call. The CDR3 covers 14 residues. Trimming removed 3 bases from V and 6 bases from J, with 12 bases in between. Germline V CDR1 and CDR2: LNHDA, SQIVND (reference sequence). CDR3 sequence reads: CASSMVKGIQPQHF. The CDR3 DNA sequence: TGTGCCAGTAGTATGGTGAAAGGGATTCAGCCCCAGCATTTT.